This T cell receptor beta chain is from a study of cytomegalovirus exposure and HLA in healthy donors. With regard to this clone: Its specificity is not known.

Study findings and constraints: In a later analysis, an Asian-associated ancestry cluster reportedly showed fewer N-insertions than the approximately 640-donor mean. The authors later found TCR association rates varying by HLA locus, with DRB1 most and HLA-C fewest. Published work reported that the classifier diagnosed cytomegalovirus status with high specificity and sensitivity.

This CDR3 region has 14 residues. Per germline, CDR1 GTSNPN and CDR2 SVGIG (reference sequence). Trimming removed 3 bases from V and 1 base from J, with 9 bases in between. Researchers ran the PCR with 60 Vbeta and 13 Jbeta primers. Generated by immunoSEQ multiplex PCR, the TCRdb table keeps only in-frame clones and is missing some. There are more than 90,000 clones in the sample; about 80% occur only once, and 4.5% to 5% lies in the top ten. The TCR sequence derives from a man over 45 in good health and CMV-seropositive. This chain joins TRBV30 and TRBJ2-2, with a weak D call TRBD2 (5 bases). Sequenced: PBMCs. CDR3 region: CAWRRGGNTGELFF. The CDR3 nucleotides are TGTGCCTGGAGGAGAGGAGGGAACACCGGGGAGCTGTTTTTT.